Below, 3 T cell receptor beta chains from the same sample are listed, as sequenced in a study of shared clonotypes between healthy human individuals. Here immunoSEQ multiplex PCR was the method, and the copy in TCRdb shows in-frame clones only, minus some. The table shows approximately 2.5 million clones, with 93% occurring only once. The sample was naive CD4+ T cells from PBMCs. Subset here: CD45RA+ positively selected. The origin of the receptors is a man aged 18 to 30 in good health. Some clones in this sample may be carry-over from other donors' samples.

This clone was detected once. The chain recombines TRBV2 with TRBJ1-2; 8 bases fit TRBD1. With 1 base clipped from V and 4 bases from J, the junction kept 5 bases outside the gene matches. Germline CDR1 is SNHLY and CDR2 is FYNNEI. The CDR3 has 15 amino acids. The CDR3 region has the DNA TGTGCCAGCAGTGAAGGGGCGACAGGGGCCTATGGCTACACCTTC. Translation: CASSEGATGAYGYTF.

This clone was detected a few times. V gene TRBV28 combines with J gene TRBJ1-5; perhaps TRBD1 as D (5 bases). The CDR3 spans 14 residues. Germline lookup yields CDR1 MDHEN and CDR2 SYDVKM. V was clipped by 1 base and J by 7 bases, with 11 bases between them. The CDR3 spells CASSLSAWGQPQHF. CDR3 sequence (DNA): TGTGCCAGCAGTTTATCGGCTTGGGGCCAGCCCCAGCATTTT.

About this clone: In the same sample, other DNA sequences code for this CDR3. V and J are TRBV18 and TRBJ2-3; D uncertain. Germline V gene data show CDR1 as KGHSH and CDR2 as LQKENI. The CDR3 has 12 residues. The V end was cut by 2 bases, the J end by 5 bases, with 5 bases between. In nucleotides, the CDR3 is TGTGCCAGCTCACCAAAAGGAGATACGCAGTATTTT. Its translation: CASSPKGDTQYF.